These 8 T cell receptor beta chains were sequenced from one sample in a study of identical twins (dated by TCRdb to about 2016). The protocol used for the library was 5' RACE. TCRdb shows the sequencer as Illumina HiSeq 2000. TCRdb ran its own pipeline on the public reads, namely fastp trimming at Q25 and MiXCR clone calling, and kept in-frame beta chains. Entries are consolidated by CDR3 protein sequence, retaining the most common genes and DNA. The sample table contains about 890,000 distinct CDR3 sequences; only one count was recorded for roughly an eighth of them. The biggest ten clones account for 1.5% to 2% of the sample. The same data also contributed to another study, on yellow fever vaccine responses in identical twins.

The specimen sequenced was PBMCs. These receptors originate from a woman between 18 and 30 years old in good health.

This clonotype was counted at least ten times. The chain uses TRBV25-1 and TRBJ2-5; no definite D call. The V gene's germline CDR1 is MGHDK and CDR2 SYGVNS. Trimming pared 0 bases from V and 4 bases from J, leaving 18 bases between. This CDR3 comprises 17 residues. The CDR3 spells CASSEYIGRWMGETQYF. The CDR3 nucleotides read TGTGCCAGCAGTGAATATATAGGCAGGTGGATGGGAGAGACCCAGTACTTC.

Ten or more counts support this clonotype. The chain combines TRBV6-2 or TRBV6-3 with TRBJ2-1; the match to TRBD2 covers 14 bases. After removal of 10 bases from V and 4 bases from J, the junction contained 6 bases not matched to a gene. The CDR3 covers 15 residues. Germline CDR1 is MNHEY and CDR2 is SVGEGT. DNA of the CDR3: TGTGCCACCCGACTAGCGGGAGGGCCGTACAATGAGCAGTTCTTC. It is translated as CATRLAGGPYNEQFF.

This clonotype has a handful of counts. V gene TRBV27 combines with J gene TRBJ2-1; 13 bases map to TRBD2. Germline V gene lookup returns CDR1 MNHEY and CDR2 SMNVEV (reference sequence). This CDR3 has 15 amino acids. V dropped 5 bases and J dropped 5; count of bases not matched to a gene: 3. This CDR3 reads CASSKGLAGNNEQFF. CDR3 DNA sequence: TGTGCCAGCAGTAAGGGACTAGCGGGGAACAATGAGCAGTTCTTC.

This clonotype was found a few times. V is TRBV24-1 and J is TRBJ2-2; possible D gene TRBD2, 5 bases. The germline gives CDR1 KGHDR, CDR2 SFDVKD. V lost 3 bases and J lost 7, with 11 bases in between. This CDR3 has 14 residues. CDR3 DNA: TGTGCCACCAGTGATCCGCCGCGGGTCGGGGAGCTGTTTTTT. Translated, it gives CATSDPPRVGELFF.

V is TRBV20-1 and J is TRBJ1-1, with 9 nucleotides matching TRBD1. Germline CDR1 is DFQATT and CDR2 is SNEGSKA (reference sequence). CDR3 size: 16 residues. V lost 1 base, J lost 2 bases, and 8 bases stayed unmatched. For the CDR3, the DNA is TGCAGTGCTAGAGGGACAGGGGTATCCGGAAACACTGAAGCTTTCTTT. Translated, it gives CSARGTGVSGNTEAFF.

This clonotype has only a few counts. The gene calls are TRBV6-5 and TRBJ2-3; D unclear. V was clipped by 2 bases and J by 2 bases, with 11 bases between them. The V gene's germline CDR1 is MNHEY and CDR2 SVGAGI. The CDR3 spans 15 residues. The CDR3 region has the DNA TGTGCCAGCAGTTACGGCGGACCCCTCACAGATACGCAGTATTTT. Its protein product is CASSYGGPLTDTQYF.

The chain recombines TRBV5-1 with TRBJ1-1; D unresolved. There are 13 residues in the CDR3. Germline CDR1 SGHRS, CDR2 YFSETQ. V was cut by 4 bases and J by 3 bases, with 10 bases left in between. The CDR3 DNA reads TGCGCCAGCAGCGCGGAACCGGACACTGAAGCTTTCTTT. Protein product: CASSAEPDTEAFF.

The J gene is TRBJ1-4, the V gene TRBV19; possibly TRBD1 for D (6 bases). The CDR3 loop spans 17 amino acids. V was cut by 5 bases and J by 11 bases, with 27 bases left in between. In germline, CDR1 is LNHDA, CDR2 SQIVND (reference sequence). CDR3 coding DNA: TGTGCCAGTAGTCAGTCTTCACCGGACTCGTTAAGGGGGAAACTGTTTTTT. Translated, it gives CASSQSSPDSLRGKLFF.